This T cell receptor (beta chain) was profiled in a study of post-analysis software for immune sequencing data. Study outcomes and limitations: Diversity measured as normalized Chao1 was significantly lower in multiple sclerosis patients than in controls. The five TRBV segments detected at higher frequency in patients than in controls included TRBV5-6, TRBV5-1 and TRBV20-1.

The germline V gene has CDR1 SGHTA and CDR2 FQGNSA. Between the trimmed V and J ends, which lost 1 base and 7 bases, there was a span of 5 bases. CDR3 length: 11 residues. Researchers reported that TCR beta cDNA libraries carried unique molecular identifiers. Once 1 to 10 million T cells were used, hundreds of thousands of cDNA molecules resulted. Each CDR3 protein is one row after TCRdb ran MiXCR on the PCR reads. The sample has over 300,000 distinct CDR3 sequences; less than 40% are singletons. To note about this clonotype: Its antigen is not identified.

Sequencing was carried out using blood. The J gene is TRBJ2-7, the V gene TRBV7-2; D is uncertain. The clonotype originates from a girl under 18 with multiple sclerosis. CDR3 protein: CASSLVQEQYF. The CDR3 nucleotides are TGTGCCAGCAGCTTAGTACAAGAGCAGTACTTC. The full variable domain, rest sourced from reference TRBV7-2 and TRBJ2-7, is GAGVSQSPSNKVTEKGKDVELRCDPISGHTALYWYRQSLGQGLEFLIYFQGNSAPDKSGLPSDRFSAERTGGSVSTLTIQRTQQEDSAVYLCASSLVQEQYFGPGTRLTVT.